What follows are 23 T cell receptor beta chains derived from one specimen sequenced in a study of T cell repertoires in cytomegalovirus infection. TCRdb re-called the reads through MiXCR, storing one row per CDR3 protein. The top ten hold approximately 19% of the sample, which has approximately 270,000 distinct CDR3 sequences, 20% to 25% seen once. Antigens for these TCRs are unknown. The material was cultured PBMCs, obtained from culture after CMV antigen stimulation. These receptors all come from a human donor in good health (CMV status not recorded). Some clones in this sample may be carry-over from other donors' samples.

In DNA form, the CDR3 reads TGCGCCAGCAGCCAAGATCGGGCTAGCTACAATGAGCAGTTCTTC. This gives the protein CASSQDRASYNEQFF. V gene TRBV4-3 combines with J gene TRBJ2-1; no definite D call. The V gene lost 0 bases and the J gene lost 3 bases, with 9 bases spanning the gap. The CDR3 is 15 residues long. CDR1 is LGHNA, CDR2 YSLEER, per germline.

The chain has TRBV4-1 and TRBJ2-2; tentatively, D is TRBD2 (5 bases). Deletions cut 2 bases from V and 7 bases from J, with 14 bases between. CDR1 MGHRA and CDR2 YSYEKL come from the germline V gene. This CDR3 has 15 residues. CDR3 protein: CASSQREWISGELFF. In nucleotides, the CDR3 is TGCGCCAGCAGCCAACGGGAATGGATCAGCGGGGAGCTGTTTTTT.

The rearrangement links TRBV9 to TRBJ2-3; no reliable D call. The germline V gene encodes CDR1 SGDLS and CDR2 YYNGEE. The V and J ends lost 3 bases and 8 bases respectively, with 10 bases between them. The length of the CDR3 is 12 residues. CDR3 protein: CASSEPPGTQYF. The CDR3 coding sequence is TGTGCCAGCAGCGAGCCCCCCGGTACGCAGTATTTT.

This clonotype was seen more than once but under ten times. CDR3 DNA: TGTGCCAGCACTGACTCCTCCGGGACAGGGCTCTATGGCTACACCTTC. Translating gives CASTDSSGTGLYGYTF. This chain links TRBV7-8 with TRBJ1-2; 9 positions match TRBD1. Germline CDR1 reads SGHVS; CDR2 reads FQNEAQ. This CDR3 is 16 amino acids long. Trimming removed 7 bases from V and 4 bases from J; junction bases left unmatched: 13.

This chain joins TRBV11-2 and TRBJ1-6; D is unresolved. The CDR3 covers 17 residues. V gave up 5 bases and J gave up 5 bases, with 19 bases separating them. CDR1 and CDR2 from the germline V gene are SGHAT and FQNNGV. CDR3 coding DNA: TGTGCCAGCAGCCACCCGGTGGGAAGGAAGAATAATTCACCCCTCCACTTT. Protein product: CASSHPVGRKNNSPLHF.

The sample holds many counts of this clonotype. The rearrangement uses TRBV3-1 and TRBJ1-1, with D possibly TRBD1 on 6 matching bases. Trimming shortened V by 0 bases and J by 5 bases, and 13 bases separated the two germline ends. This CDR3 region has 15 residues. The germline V gene has CDR1 LGHDT and CDR2 YNNKEL (reference sequence). Here the CDR3 DNA reads TGTGCCAGCAGCCAAGACCCGGGGGGCAGGACTGAAGCTTTCTTT. Its translation: CASSQDPGGRTEAFF.

In this sample, this clonotype turned up many times. The rearrangement uses TRBV12-3 or TRBV12-4 and TRBJ1-2, with 7 nucleotides matching TRBD1. V dropped 6 bases and J dropped 2; count of bases not matched to a gene: 9. This CDR3 spans 15 amino acids. The CDR3 nucleotides read TGTGCCAGCAGGGGTCGACAGGGCGAAAACTATGGCTACACCTTC. This encodes CASRGRQGENYGYTF.

This clonotype was counted ten times or more. This sequence joins TRBV6-2 or TRBV6-3 and TRBJ2-1, with TRBD1 matching 7 bases. The CDR3 extends over 14 amino acids. CDR1 MNHEY and CDR2 SVGEGT come from the germline V gene. J gave up 5 bases and V 6 bases, and 7 bases lay outside the gene matches. CDR3 sequence (DNA): TGTGCCAGCAGGGGTAGGGGGCCGGACAATGAGCAGTTCTTC. Its translation is CASRGRGPDNEQFF.

The genes are TRBV11-2 and TRBJ2-1; D may correspond to TRBD1 or TRBD2 (5 bases each). The CDR3 has 16 residues. Trimming removed 1 base from V and 9 bases from J, with 19 bases in between. Germline V gene lookup returns CDR1 SGHAT and CDR2 FQNNGV. Written as DNA, the CDR3 is TGTGCCAGCAGCTTAGTCTCACAGGACTCTATTATTGAGCAGTTCTTC. Amino acid sequence: CASSLVSQDSIIEQFF.

This clonotype has only a few counts. CDR3 nucleotides: TGTGCCAGCACCCTCGCCGGGACAGGGAACGACATTCAGTACTTC. It translates to CASTLAGTGNDIQYF. The chain has TRBV5-5 and TRBJ2-4, with 9 bases aligning to TRBD1. The CDR3 has 15 residues. After removal of 6 bases from V and 8 bases from J, the junction contained 12 bases not matched to a gene. From germline, CDR1 is SGHKS and CDR2 YYEKEE (reference sequence).

This clonotype was found many times. V is TRBV7-2 and J is TRBJ2-1; 8 bases fit TRBD2. CDR3 length: 15 amino acids. CDR1 is SGHTA, CDR2 FQGNSA, per germline. Germline trimming cut 5 bases from V and 4 bases from J; bases unmatched to any gene: 7. The CDR3 region is CASSKGLAVYNEQFF. In DNA, the CDR3 is TGTGCCAGCAGCAAAGGACTAGCAGTTTACAATGAGCAGTTCTTC.

Only a few counts were recorded for this clonotype. DNA for the CDR3: TGTGCCAGCAGTTTATCGGGCGGGCCCCAGCATTTT. Its protein product is CASSLSGGPQHF. The J gene is TRBJ1-5, the V gene TRBV27; D gene unclear. The germline V and J ends were trimmed by 0 bases and 9 bases, with 6 bases remaining between them. There are 12 residues in the CDR3. Germline V CDR1 and CDR2: MNHEY, SMNVEV (reference sequence).

V and J are TRBV6-8 and TRBJ2-1, with 10 bases that match TRBD1. The trim removed 6 bases at V and 4 bases at J, leaving 6 bases unmatched. Germline V CDR1 and CDR2: MNHGY, SAAAGT. The CDR3 consists of 15 residues. CDR3 protein: CASRAGTGAYNEQFF. CDR3 DNA: TGTGCCAGCAGAGCCGGGACAGGGGCTTACAATGAGCAGTTCTTC.

This clonotype was observed a few times. The V gene is TRBV25-1, the J gene TRBJ1-6, with a weak D call TRBD1 (6 bases). Trimming left V 6 bases short and J 7 bases short, with 10 bases between. Germline CDR1 is MGHDK and CDR2 is SYGVNS. This CDR3 contains 13 residues. CDR3 nucleotides: TGTGCCAGCAGCAGGGACACAAATTCACCCCTCCACTTT. Its protein is CASSRDTNSPLHF.

This clonotype was found many times. The CDR3 coding sequence is TGTGCCAGCACCCAACTAAGTCCCGGGGAGCTGTTTTTT. Encoded protein: CASTQLSPGELFF. The genes are TRBV7-2 and TRBJ2-2; D uncertain. This CDR3 has 13 amino acids. Germline V lookup: CDR1 SGHTA, CDR2 FQGNSA. V dropped 7 bases and J dropped 6 bases, with 12 bases sitting between them.

The V and J genes are TRBV4-1 and TRBJ1-2, with 8 bases fitting TRBD1. The V gene's germline CDR1 is MGHRA and CDR2 YSYEKL. This CDR3 region has 16 residues. Trimming removed 4 bases from V and 2 bases from J; junction bases left unmatched: 9. CDR3 loop: CASSPAGQGSNYGYTF. As DNA, the CDR3 is TGCGCCAGCAGCCCCGCTGGACAGGGTTCGAACTATGGCTACACCTTC.

The J gene is TRBJ1-5, the V gene TRBV30, with D unclear. Looked up from germline, CDR1 is GTSNPN and CDR2 is SVGIG (reference sequence). The CDR3 sequence is 14 residues long. Between the trimmed V and J ends, which lost 2 bases and 5 bases, there was a span of 13 bases. The CDR3 sequence is CAWSPRALYQPQHF. The DNA for the CDR3 is TGTGCCTGGAGTCCCCGGGCCCTTTATCAGCCCCAGCATTTT.

This clonotype has more than one count but fewer than ten. The chain employs TRBV24-1 and TRBJ2-3, with D tentatively TRBD1 (6 bases). This CDR3 comprises 17 residues. Germline CDR1 is KGHDR and CDR2 is SFDVKD. The V gene lost 4 bases and the J gene lost 2 bases, with 18 bases spanning the gap. The DNA for the CDR3 is TGTGCCACCAGTGACACTGCCCAGGGGCTGAACACAGATACGCAGTATTTT. This gives the protein CATSDTAQGLNTDTQYF.

This clonotype has ten or more counts. This sequence joins TRBV7-8 and TRBJ2-7; the D gene is possibly TRBD2 (6 bases). Germline lookup yields CDR1 SGHVS and CDR2 FQNEAQ. The germline V and J ends were trimmed by 5 bases and 2 bases, with 16 bases remaining between them. The CDR3 consists of 15 residues. This chain's CDR3 is CASSGGSSAAYEQYF. CDR3 DNA: TGTGCCAGCAGCGGAGGATCTAGCGCCGCCTACGAGCAGTACTTC.

In its sample, this clonotype was seen many times. V is TRBV5-4 and J is TRBJ2-1, with D possibly called TRBD1 or TRBD2 (5 bases each). This CDR3 region has 16 residues. V shed 5 bases and J shed 3 bases, with 18 bases lying between them. The germline gives CDR1 SGHNT, CDR2 YYREEE (reference sequence). For the CDR3, the DNA is TGTGCCAGCAGACTTAGGGGCAAAAGCGGCTACAATGAGCAGTTCTTC. This encodes CASRLRGKSGYNEQFF. Full variable domain (rest looked up from reference TRBV5-4 and TRBJ2-1): ETGVTQSPTHLIKTRGQQVTLRCSSQSGHNTVSWYQQALGQGPQFIFQYYREEENGRGNFPPRFSGLQFPNYSSELNVNALELDDSALYLCASRLRGKSGYNEQFFGPGTRLTVL.

The rearrangement links TRBV5-6 to TRBJ1-1; D perhaps matches TRBD1 (5 bases). The CDR3 has 13 amino acids. The germline V and J ends were trimmed by 2 bases and 5 bases, with 10 bases remaining between them. Germline CDR1 and CDR2: SGHDT and YYEEEE. The DNA for the CDR3 is TGTGCCAGCAGCTTCAGGGTAGGAACTGAAGCTTTCTTT. Amino acid sequence: CASSFRVGTEAFF.

The table lists this clonotype with many counts. The chain carries TRBV12-3 or TRBV12-4 and TRBJ1-4; 9 bases are a match to TRBD1. There are 13 residues in the CDR3. J lost 6 bases, V lost 6 bases, and 2 bases had no gene match. The CDR3 sequence is CASSRTGDEKLFF. The CDR3 DNA reads as TGTGCCAGCAGCAGGACAGGGGATGAAAAACTGTTTTTT.

This clonotype was counted only a few times. The V call is TRBV7-2, the J call TRBJ1-2; 7 nucleotides line up with TRBD1. Germline V gene data show CDR1 as SGHTA and CDR2 as FQGNSA. V shed 1 base, J shed 8 bases, and the junction held 4 bases outside the gene matches. The CDR3 is made up of 13 amino acids. Here the CDR3 DNA reads TGTGCCAGCAGCTTAGTCAGAGGGGGCGGCTACACCTTC. The encoded protein is CASSLVRGGGYTF.